Presented here are 20 T cell receptor beta chains from one specimen sequenced in a study of Ad26.COV2.S vaccination and SARS-CoV-2 variants. The method was immunoSEQ multiplex PCR; TCRdb's version includes in-frame clones alone and lacks a portion of them. Seen here are about 280,000 clones, around 87% observed once, and the top ten hold over 2.5%. Treatment: around 19 received Ad26.COV2.S at low or high dose, single or two shots; about 5 received placebo; per-sample allocation not given. Collection of samples fell on day 63 after the first vaccine or placebo injection. Sequenced material: peripheral blood, taken in a trial of Ad26.COV2.S vaccine versus placebo. These receptors all come from a person between 18 and 60 years old who received the Ad26.COV2.S COVID-19 vaccine or a placebo.

The chain combines TRBV6-1 with TRBJ2-2; TRBD1 is a possible D gene (5 bases). From germline, CDR1 is MNHNS and CDR2 SASEGT. The V end lost 2 bases, the J end lost 0 bases, and 10 bases lay between the germline ends. The CDR3 contains 16 residues. The CDR3 coding sequence is TGTGCCAGCAGTGAACAGGGCCCAACGAACACCGGGGAGCTGTTTTTT. Its translation: CASSEQGPTNTGELFF.

The CDR3 loop is CAITPLPHNEQFF. The CDR3 bases are TGTGCCATCACCCCACTCCCTCACAATGAGCAGTTCTTC. The chain carries TRBV10-3 and TRBJ2-1; no reliable D call. The CDR3 sequence is 13 residues long. Germline V CDR1 and CDR2: ENHRY, SYGVKD. Trimming took 7 bases from V and 5 from J, leaving 12 bases between them.

This chain connects TRBV6-1 to TRBJ1-2, with D maybe TRBD1 (5 bases). Germline V gene data show CDR1 as MNHNS and CDR2 as SASEGT. The ends were cut back, 2 bases at V and 8 bases at J, with 24 bases in the middle. The CDR3 spans 17 residues. The CDR3 DNA sequence: TGTGCCAGCAGTGAATATTCTATGGGGGAAACGGCATCGGGCTACACCTTC. This encodes CASSEYSMGETASGYTF.

In its sample, this clone was seen once. This chain uses TRBV2 with TRBJ2-6, with 12 bases lining up with TRBD2. CDR1 SNHLY and CDR2 FYNNEI come from the germline V gene. The CDR3 has 18 residues. With V trimmed by 6 bases and J by 4 bases, 10 bases remained unmatched. The CDR3: CASRSTSGSYGGANVLTF. CDR3 nucleotides: TGTGCCAGCAGATCGACTAGCGGGAGTTACGGGGGGGCCAACGTCCTGACTTTC.

CDR3 sequence reads: CASSSGGNYGYTF. CDR3 bases: TGTGCCAGCAGCTCCGGGGGCAACTATGGCTACACCTTC. This chain joins TRBV11-2 and TRBJ1-2, with D tentatively TRBD1 (6 bases). The germline gives CDR1 SGHAT, CDR2 FQNNGV. The ends were cut back, 4 bases at V and 2 bases at J, with 8 bases in the middle. CDR3 length equals 13 residues.

Only one count was recorded for this clone. The rearrangement uses TRBV30 and TRBJ2-6, with a tentative D call TRBD2 (6 bases). The CDR3 covers 15 residues. The V end was cut by 2 bases, the J end by 0 bases, with 8 bases between. Germline V gene lookup returns CDR1 GTSNPN and CDR2 SVGIG (reference sequence). CDR3 sequence reads: CAWSSGSSGANVLTF. CDR3 sequence (DNA): TGTGCCTGGAGTAGCGGGTCCTCTGGGGCCAACGTCCTGACTTTC. The variable domain in full, with the rest retrieved from reference TRBV30 and TRBJ2-6, is SQTIHQWPATLVQPVGSPLSLECTVEGTSNPNLYWYRQAAGRGLQLLFYSVGIGQISSEVPQNLSASRPQDRQFILSSKKLLLSDSGFYLCAWSSGSSGANVLTFGAGSRLTVL.

This chain uses TRBV5-1 with TRBJ2-2; tentative D call: TRBD1 (5 bases). Germline V gene data show CDR1 as SGHRS and CDR2 as YFSETQ. This CDR3 comprises 13 residues. The V and J ends lost 4 bases and 5 bases respectively, with 9 bases between them. The CDR3 here is CASSPQGTGELFF. CDR3 in DNA: TGCGCCAGCAGCCCTCAGGGAACCGGGGAGCTGTTTTTT.

This clone was recorded only once. The chain has TRBV3-1 (or the pseudogene TRBV3-2) and TRBJ2-2; tentatively, D is TRBD1 (5 bases). The CDR3 consists of 14 residues. Germline CDR1 and CDR2: LGHDT and YNNKEL (reference sequence). V lost 3 bases and J lost 8, with 13 bases in between. The CDR3 sequence is CASSHGTGQGELFF. CDR3 DNA sequence: TGTGCCAGCAGCCACGGTACAGGTCAAGGGGAGCTGTTTTTT.

The J gene is TRBJ2-7, the V gene TRBV5-4; 12 bases line up with TRBD2. V gave up 0 bases and J gave up 0 bases; unmatched junction bases: 4. This CDR3 comprises 17 residues. From germline, CDR1 is SGHNT and CDR2 YYREEE (reference sequence). The CDR3 loop is CASSLESSGRASYEQYF. The CDR3 nucleotides read TGTGCCAGCAGCTTGGAGTCTAGCGGGAGGGCCTCCTACGAGCAGTACTTC.

With respect to this clone: Other DNA sequences in the sample encode the same CDR3. The chain is built from TRBV4-3 and TRBJ1-2; D is uncertain. This CDR3 comprises 14 residues. Trimming shortened V by 2 bases and J by 2 bases, and 9 bases separated the two germline ends. Germline V gives CDR1 LGHNA, CDR2 YSLEER. In nucleotides, the CDR3 is TGCGCCAGCAGCCAATCGACAAAAAACTATGGCTACACCTTC. Protein product: CASSQSTKNYGYTF.

The V and J genes are TRBV7-2 and TRBJ2-5; D might be TRBD2 (6 bases). Trimming pared 2 bases from V and 10 bases from J, leaving 14 bases between. CDR1 SGHTA and CDR2 FQGNSA come from the germline V gene. This CDR3 comprises 13 residues. The CDR3 is CASSLMLQEGQYF. In DNA, the CDR3 is TGTGCCAGCAGCTTAATGCTGCAGGAGGGCCAGTACTTC.

The chain joins TRBV6-2 or TRBV6-3 to TRBJ2-3; no reliable D call. The CDR3 has 14 residues. The germline CDR1 and CDR2 sequences are MNHEY and SVGEGT. Trimming left V 3 bases short and J 0 bases short, with 7 bases between. The CDR3 DNA reads TGTGCCAGCAGTTATATAACTAGCACAGATACGCAGTATTTT. This codes for CASSYITSTDTQYF.

This clone was seen only once. The chain has TRBV27 and TRBJ1-5; TRBD1 might be the D (6 bases). The CDR3 runs 13 residues. Germline V gene sequence: CDR1 MNHEY, CDR2 SMNVEV (reference sequence). V dropped 6 bases and J dropped 6 bases, with 12 bases sitting between them. Written as DNA, the CDR3 is TGTGCCAGCAGACCTACAGGGTTTCAGCCCCAGCATTTT. It translates to CASRPTGFQPQHF.

The chain combines TRBV5-6 with TRBJ1-1, with D possibly TRBD1 on 5 matching bases. V was trimmed by 2 bases and J by 11 bases, leaving 22 bases between them. CDR1 and CDR2 from the germline V gene are SGHDT and YYEEEE. CDR3 length: 15 amino acids. The CDR3 is CASSFSGTGQVGAFF. The DNA of the CDR3 is TGTGCCAGCAGCTTCTCCGGGACCGGCCAGGTTGGGGCTTTCTTT.

The chain has TRBV7-2 and TRBJ2-4; D possibly corresponds to TRBD2 (7 bases). Germline-derived CDR1 and CDR2 are SGHTA and FQGNSA. The length of the CDR3 is 13 residues. The V gene lost 3 bases and the J gene lost 7 bases, with 10 bases spanning the gap. CDR3 region: CASSLEGGNIQYF. The CDR3 DNA sequence: TGTGCCAGCAGCTTGGAGGGGGGGAACATTCAGTACTTC.

The chain combines TRBV6-5 with TRBJ1-2; D perhaps matches TRBD1 (6 bases). The CDR3 runs to 12 residues. Germline CDR1 is MNHEY and CDR2 is SVGAGI. Trimming stripped 7 bases from V and 9 bases from J, with 15 bases between. The CDR3 coding sequence is TGTGCCAGCAAACAGGGAGAGAGGAGCTACACCTTC. Its translation is CASKQGERSYTF.

CDR3 residues: CASSLQGPDSGEQYF. DNA for the CDR3: TGCGCCAGCAGCTTGCAAGGCCCGGACAGCGGCGAGCAGTACTTC. J is TRBJ2-7 and V is TRBV5-1; maybe TRBD1 (6 bases). The V gene's germline CDR1 is SGHRS and CDR2 YFSETQ. The CDR3 extends over 15 amino acids. V lost 1 base, J lost 6 bases, and 17 bases lay in between.

V is TRBV6-1 and J is TRBJ2-3, with D perhaps TRBD2 (7 bases). V was pared by 0 bases and J by 4 bases, with 14 bases between. The CDR3 consists of 16 residues. Germline CDR1 is MNHNS and CDR2 is SASEGT. For the CDR3, the DNA is TGTGCCAGCAGTGAAGCCTGGGGGGGCCCCGCAGATACGCAGTATTTT. Amino acid sequence: CASSEAWGGPADTQYF.

The rearrangement links TRBV19 to TRBJ2-2; 9 nucleotides agree with TRBD1. The trim removed 5 bases at V and 5 bases at J, leaving 12 bases unmatched. The CDR3 runs 17 residues. Looked up from germline, CDR1 is LNHDA and CDR2 is SQIVND (reference sequence). CDR3 in DNA: TGTGCCAGTAGTCCCGGGACAGGGATCGTATATACCGGGGAGCTGTTTTTT. Residues: CASSPGTGIVYTGELFF.

The chain couples TRBV10-3 to TRBJ1-4; D is uncertain. Trimming shortened V by 3 bases and J by 0 bases, and 5 bases separated the two germline ends. Germline CDR1 and CDR2: ENHRY and SYGVKD. This CDR3 region has 14 residues. The chain's CDR3 is CAISDFATNEKLFF. The CDR3 coding sequence is TGTGCCATCAGTGATTTTGCAACTAATGAAAAACTGTTTTTT.